This T cell receptor (beta chain) is from a study of blood T cell repertoires in COVID-19. Produced via immunoSEQ multiplex PCR; TCRdb's table is partial and in-frame only. This table holds fewer than 200,000 clones, 88% found once. The CDR3 sequence is 13 residues long. Germline CDR1 LGHDT, CDR2 YNNKEL (reference sequence). V was shortened by 2 bases and J by 6 bases, with 11 bases between the two germline ends. Recovered status in Cohort 3 required two negative PCRs, clearance, or symptom resolution. The gene calls are TRBV3-1 (or the pseudogene TRBV3-2) and TRBJ2-7; D remains ambiguous. Sequencing used PBMCs or T cells enriched from blood (not recorded which). The TCR originated in a woman younger than 35 who had recovered from COVID-19. CDR3 region: CASSQSAIFEQYF. CDR3 bases: TGTGCCAGCAGCCAATCAGCGATATTCGAGCAGTACTTC.